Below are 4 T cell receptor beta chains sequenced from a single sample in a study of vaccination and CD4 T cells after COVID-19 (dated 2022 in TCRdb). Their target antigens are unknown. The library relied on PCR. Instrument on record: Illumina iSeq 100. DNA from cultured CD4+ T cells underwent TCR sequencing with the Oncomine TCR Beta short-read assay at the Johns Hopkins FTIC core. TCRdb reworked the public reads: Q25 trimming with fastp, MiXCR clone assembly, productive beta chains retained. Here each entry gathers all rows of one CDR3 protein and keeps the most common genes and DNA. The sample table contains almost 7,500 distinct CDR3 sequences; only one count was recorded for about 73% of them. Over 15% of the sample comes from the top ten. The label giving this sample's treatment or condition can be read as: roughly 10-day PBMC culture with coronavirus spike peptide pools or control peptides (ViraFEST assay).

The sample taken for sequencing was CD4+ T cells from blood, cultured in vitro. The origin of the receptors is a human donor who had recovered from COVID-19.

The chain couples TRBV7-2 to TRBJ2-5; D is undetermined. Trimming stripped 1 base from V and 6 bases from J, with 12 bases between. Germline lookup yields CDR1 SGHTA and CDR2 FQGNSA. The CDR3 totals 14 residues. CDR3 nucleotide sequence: TGTGCCAGCAGCTTAGAGGGCCGCGGAAAGACCCAGTACTTC. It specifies CASSLEGRGKTQYF.

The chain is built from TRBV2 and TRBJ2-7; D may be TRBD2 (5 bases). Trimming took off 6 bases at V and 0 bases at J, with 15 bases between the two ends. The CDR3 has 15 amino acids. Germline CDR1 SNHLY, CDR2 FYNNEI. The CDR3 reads CASSWTGNSSYEQYF. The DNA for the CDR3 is TGTGCCAGCAGCTGGACGGGAAATAGCTCCTACGAGCAGTACTTC. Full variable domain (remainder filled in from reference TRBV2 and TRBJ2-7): EPEVTQTPSHQVTQMGQEVILRCVPISNHLYFYWYRQILGQKVEFLVSFYNNEISEKSEIFDDQFSVERPDGSNFTLKIRSTKLEDSAMYFCASSWTGNSSYEQYFGPGTRLTVT.

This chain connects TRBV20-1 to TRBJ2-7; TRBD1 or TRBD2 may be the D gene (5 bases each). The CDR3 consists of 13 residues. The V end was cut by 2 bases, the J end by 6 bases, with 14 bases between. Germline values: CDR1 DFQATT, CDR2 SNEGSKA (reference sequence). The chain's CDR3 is CSARFEGPREQYF. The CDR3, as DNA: TGCAGTGCTAGATTCGAGGGGCCTCGCGAGCAGTACTTC.

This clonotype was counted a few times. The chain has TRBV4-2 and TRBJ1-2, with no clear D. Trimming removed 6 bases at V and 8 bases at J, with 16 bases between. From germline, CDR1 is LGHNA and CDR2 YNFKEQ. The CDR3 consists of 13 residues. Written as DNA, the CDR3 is TGTGCCAGCAGGACGTCGGGTACCGGGGGCTACACCTTC. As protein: CASRTSGTGGYTF.